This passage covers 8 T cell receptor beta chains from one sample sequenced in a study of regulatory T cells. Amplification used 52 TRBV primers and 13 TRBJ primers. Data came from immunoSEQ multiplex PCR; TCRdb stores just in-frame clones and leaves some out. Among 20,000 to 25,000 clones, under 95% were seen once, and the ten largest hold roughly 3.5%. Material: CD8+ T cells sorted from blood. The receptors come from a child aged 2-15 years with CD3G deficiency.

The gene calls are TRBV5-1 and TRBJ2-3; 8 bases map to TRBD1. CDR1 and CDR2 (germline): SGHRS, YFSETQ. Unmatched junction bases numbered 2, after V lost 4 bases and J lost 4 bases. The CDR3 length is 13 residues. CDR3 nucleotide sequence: TGCGCCAGCAGCCCGACAGGGGCAGATACGCAGTATTTT. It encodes CASSPTGADTQYF.

The DNA for the CDR3 is TGTGCCAGCAGTCCAGGGGGTGAAGCTTTCTTT. This codes for CASSPGGEAFF. This chain links TRBV28 with TRBJ1-1; TRBD1 matches at 7 bases. The CDR3 has 11 residues. Germline-derived CDR1 and CDR2 are MDHEN and SYDVKM. J lost 7 bases, V lost 5 bases, and 1 base had no gene match.

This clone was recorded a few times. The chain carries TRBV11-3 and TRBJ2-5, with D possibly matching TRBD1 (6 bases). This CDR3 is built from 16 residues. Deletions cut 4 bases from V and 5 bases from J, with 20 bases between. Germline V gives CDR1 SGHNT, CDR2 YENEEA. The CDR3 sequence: CASSSPPIDRRETQYF. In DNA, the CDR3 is TGTGCCAGCAGCTCACCACCCATAGACAGGCGGGAGACCCAGTACTTC.

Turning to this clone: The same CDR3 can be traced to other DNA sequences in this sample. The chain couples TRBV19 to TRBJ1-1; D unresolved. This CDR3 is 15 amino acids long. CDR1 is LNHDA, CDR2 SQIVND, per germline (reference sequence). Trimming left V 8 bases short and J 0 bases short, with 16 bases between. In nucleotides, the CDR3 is TGTGCCAGTCGGTCGGGTACTAATTTGAACACTGAAGCTTTCTTT. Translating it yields CASRSGTNLNTEAFF.

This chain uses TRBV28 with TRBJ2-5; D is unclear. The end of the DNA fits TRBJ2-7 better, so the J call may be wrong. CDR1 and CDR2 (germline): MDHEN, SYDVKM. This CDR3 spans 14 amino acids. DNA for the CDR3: TGTGCCAGCAGTTTCCGGCTAGTATCCTACGAGCAGTACTTC. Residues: CASSFRLVSYEQYF.

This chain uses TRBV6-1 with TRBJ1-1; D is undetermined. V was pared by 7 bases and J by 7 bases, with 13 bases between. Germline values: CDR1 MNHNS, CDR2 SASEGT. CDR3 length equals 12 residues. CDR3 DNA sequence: TGTGCCAGCAACCATGCGGGCCATGAAGCTTTCTTT. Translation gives CASNHAGHEAFF.

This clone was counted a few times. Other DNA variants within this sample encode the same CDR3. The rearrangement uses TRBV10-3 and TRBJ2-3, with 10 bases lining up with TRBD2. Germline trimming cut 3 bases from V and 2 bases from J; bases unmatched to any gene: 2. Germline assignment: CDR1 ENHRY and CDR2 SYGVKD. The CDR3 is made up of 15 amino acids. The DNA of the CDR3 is TGTGCCATCAGTGACAGCGGGAGGGTCACAGATACGCAGTATTTT. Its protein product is CAISDSGRVTDTQYF.

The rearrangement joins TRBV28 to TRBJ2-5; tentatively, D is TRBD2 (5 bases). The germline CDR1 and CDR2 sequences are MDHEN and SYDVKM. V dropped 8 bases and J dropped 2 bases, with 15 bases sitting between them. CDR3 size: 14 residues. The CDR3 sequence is CASRGGGFQETQYF. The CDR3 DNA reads TGTGCCAGCCGTGGAGGCGGGTTTCAAGAGACCCAGTACTTC.